This TCR beta chain originates from a study of sequential checkpoint blockade in melanoma. Profiling relied on immunoSEQ multiplex PCR, and the TCRdb table lists in-frame clones only, not all of them. The sample records about 4,900 clones, roughly 40% being singletons. Treatment defined: randomized to nivolumab then ipilimumab (arm A) or the reverse (arm B). The receptor was isolated from a human donor with melanoma. The source was tumor tissue (inferred from file names), collected from a patient given nivolumab and ipilimumab in sequence.

CDR3 amino acids: CAWLTPGTYNEQFF. Written as DNA, the CDR3 is TGTGCCTGGTTGACCCCGGGTACCTACAATGAGCAGTTCTTC. The rearrangement uses TRBV30 and TRBJ2-1; D remains unclear. Germline V CDR1 and CDR2: GTSNPN, SVGIG (reference sequence). The ends were cut back, 5 bases at V and 2 bases at J, with 13 bases in the middle. The CDR3 runs to 14 residues.